These T cell receptor beta chains were read from a single sample in a study. Each CDR3 protein is one row after TCRdb ran MiXCR on the 5' RACE reads. The sample includes around 44,000 distinct CDR3 sequences, around 20% of them seen just once. Source material: Tregs sorted from blood. The receptor source for this set is a female donor with breast cancer. Both conserved end residues are part of each CDR3. The order of the fields is clone size, D gene, V gene, J gene, CDR3 DNA, CDR3 protein. The D gene is left open where the match is weak. Part of the rows lack a size; the others show once, few, many or a class for expanded clones.

size: few
D: TRBD1
V: TRBV12-3/TRBV12-4
J: TRBJ1-1
DNA: TGTGCCAGCAGTCTAGGACAGGGGGCATCAGCTTTCTTT
CDR3: CASSLGQGASAFF

size: medium-sized
D: TRBD2
V: TRBV5-6
J: TRBJ2-1
DNA: TGTGCCAGCAGTACCCGTTGGCTAGCGGGGTTCTCCTACAATGAGCAGTTCTTC
CDR3: CASSTRWLAGFSYNEQFF

size: many
D: -
V: TRBV6-5
J: TRBJ1-2
DNA: TGTGCCAGCAGTACCGGGAGCGTGAGAAGCTACACCTTC
CDR3: CASSTGSVRSYTF

size: -
D: -
V: TRBV20-1
J: TRBJ2-7
DNA: TGCAGTGCTAGAGTCGAGAGCGAGCAGTACTTC
CDR3: CSARVESEQYF

size: few
D: -
V: TRBV12-3/TRBV12-4
J: TRBJ2-7
DNA: TGTGCCAGCAGTTTAGGGATAACTAGCCCCTACGAGCAGTACTTC
CDR3: CASSLGITSPYEQYF

size: -
D: -
V: TRBV7-2
J: TRBJ2-3
DNA: TGTGCCAGCAGCTTAGCCCCCCGGTGGACAGCTGCTGGAGATACGCAGTATTTT
CDR3: CASSLAPRWTAAGDTQYF

size: -
D: -
V: TRBV5-6
J: TRBJ1-5
DNA: TGTGCCAGCAGCTTGGGAGGTCAGGGATACAATCAGCCCCAGCATTTT
CDR3: CASSLGGQGYNQPQHF

size: -
D: -
V: TRBV2
J: TRBJ2-5
DNA: TGTGCCAGCAGTGTTCTGGGCAGGACACAAGAGGGCCAGTACTTC
CDR3: CASSVLGRTQEGQYF

size: many
D: -
V: TRBV20-1
J: TRBJ2-1
DNA: TGCAGTGCTAGAGATCGCGCGGCGGGTCCTAATGAGCAGTTCTTC
CDR3: CSARDRAAGPNEQFF

size: -
D: -
V: TRBV4-1
J: TRBJ2-6
DNA: TGCGCCAGCCGGGGGAGGCTGGTCCCTGGGGCCAACGTCCTGACTTTC
CDR3: CASRGRLVPGANVLTF

size: many
D: -
V: TRBV7-2
J: TRBJ1-1
DNA: TGTGCCAGCAGCTTAGTAGGACAATTAAACACTGAAGCTTTCTTT
CDR3: CASSLVGQLNTEAFF

size: -
D: -
V: TRBV7-9
J: TRBJ2-1
DNA: TGTACCAGCAGCGCGAGGTTAGCGATGAATGAGCAGTTCTTC
CDR3: CTSSARLAMNEQFF

size: -
D: TRBD2
V: TRBV13
J: TRBJ2-5
DNA: TGTGCCAGCAGCCTATCCCCCTCGGGGGGAGAGACCCAGTACTTC
CDR3: CASSLSPSGGETQYF

size: few
D: -
V: TRBV20-1
J: TRBJ2-1
DNA: TGCGGTGCTCCAGGCCGACAGGAGGGGGATGAGCAGTTCTTC
CDR3: CGAPGRQEGDEQFF

size: many
D: -
V: TRBV12-3/TRBV12-4
J: TRBJ1-6
DNA: TGTGCCTCCTATCCAAGTCGGCCCCTCCACTTT
CDR3: CASYPSRPLHF

size: few
D: -
V: TRBV12-3/TRBV12-4
J: TRBJ2-3
DNA: TGTGCCAGCAGGCGAACAGATACGCAGTATTTT
CDR3: CASRRTDTQYF

size: many
D: TRBD2
V: TRBV20-1
J: TRBJ2-7
DNA: TGCAGTGCTAGACCTTGGACTAGCGCTTACGAGCAGTACTTC
CDR3: CSARPWTSAYEQYF